This paragraph covers one T cell receptor (beta chain) sequence. The data were taken from a study of blood T cell repertoires in COVID-19. Looking at the study overall: Donors in the United States, Italy and Spain gave samples during acute or convalescent COVID-19. T cells, B-cell-depleted T cells, or PBMCs provided the cDNA or gDNA that served as material.

Germline V lookup: CDR1 MNHEY, CDR2 SMNVEV (reference sequence). The V segment lost 2 bases and the J segment 2 bases; nucleotides outside the gene matches: 1. This CDR3 spans 14 amino acids. While infection was still active, Seattle patients were enrolled and then followed longitudinally. In the original processing: Estimates of nucleated cell counts were drawn from the amplification of reference gene primers. Libraries were prepared by immunoSEQ multiplex PCR; TCRdb keeps only in-frame clonotypes and omits some of them. Clone size and the V and J calls come from that table; the DNA yielded D and trimming. The table shows 150,000 to 200,000 clones, with about 85% occurring only once.

What was sequenced was peripheral blood. The receptor was isolated from a woman between 70 and 85 years old with COVID-19, enrolled during active disease. V is TRBV27 and J is TRBJ1-1; the match to TRBD1 covers 8 bases. The chain's CDR3 is CASSLTGGNTEAFF. For the CDR3, the DNA is TGTGCCAGCAGTTTAACAGGGGGAAACACTGAAGCTTTCTTT.